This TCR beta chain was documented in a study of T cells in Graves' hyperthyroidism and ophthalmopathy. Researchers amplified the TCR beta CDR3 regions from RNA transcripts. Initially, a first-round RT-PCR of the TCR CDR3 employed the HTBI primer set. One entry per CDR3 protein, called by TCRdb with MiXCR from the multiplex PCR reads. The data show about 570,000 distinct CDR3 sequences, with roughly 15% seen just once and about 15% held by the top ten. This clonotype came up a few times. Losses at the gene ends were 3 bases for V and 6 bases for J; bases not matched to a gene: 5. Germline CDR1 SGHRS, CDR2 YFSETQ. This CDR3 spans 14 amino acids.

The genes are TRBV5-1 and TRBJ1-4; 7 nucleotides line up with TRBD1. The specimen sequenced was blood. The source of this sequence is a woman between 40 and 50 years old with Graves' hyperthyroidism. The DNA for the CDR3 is TGCGCCAGCAGCTCACAGGGGCCGCATGAAAAACTGTTTTTT. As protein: CASSSQGPHEKLFF.